The clone carrying this TCR beta chain was detected a few times. The data were taken from a study of cytomegalovirus exposure and HLA in healthy donors. After removal of 8 bases from V and 2 bases from J, the junction contained 5 bases not matched to a gene. The CDR3 extends over 13 amino acids. Germline V gives CDR1 LNHDA, CDR2 SQIVND (reference sequence). PCR amplification relied on 60 Vbeta primers (plus 13 Jbeta primers). TCRdb's copy holds only in-frame clones and misses some; the assay was immunoSEQ multiplex PCR. This sample has 80,000 or so clones, with roughly 72% found just once. The source material was PBMCs. The sequence was obtained from a young man in good health and CMV-seropositive. The chain couples TRBV19 to TRBJ1-1, with 7 bases aligning to TRBD1. CDR3 protein: CASRRGLNTEAFF. The CDR3 DNA follows: TGTGCCAGTCGGAGGGGGCTAAACACTGAAGCTTTCTTT.